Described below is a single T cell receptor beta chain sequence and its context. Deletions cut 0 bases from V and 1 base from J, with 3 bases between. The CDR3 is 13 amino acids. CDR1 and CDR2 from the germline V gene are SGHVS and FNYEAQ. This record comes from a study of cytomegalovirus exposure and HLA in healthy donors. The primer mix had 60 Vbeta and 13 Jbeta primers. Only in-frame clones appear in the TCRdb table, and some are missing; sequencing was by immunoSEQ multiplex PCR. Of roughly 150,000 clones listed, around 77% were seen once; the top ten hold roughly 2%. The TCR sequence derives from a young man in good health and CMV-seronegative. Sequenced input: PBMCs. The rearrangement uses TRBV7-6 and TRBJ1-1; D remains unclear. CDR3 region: CASSLARNTEAFF. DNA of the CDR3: TGTGCCAGCAGCTTAGCTCGGAACACTGAAGCTTTCTTT.